The clone carrying this TCR beta chain appeared many times. Its matching antigen is unknown. The CDR3 extends over 15 amino acids. V was clipped by 7 bases and J by 2 bases; unmatched bases: 9. Each diagnosis was determined on the basis of clinical symptoms, serum thyroxine, TRAb, thyroid ultrasound and orbital computed tomography. Amplification from RNA transcripts yielded the TCR beta CDR3 regions. The authors performed first-round RT-PCR with HTBI primers and then a second-round multiplex PCR. TCRdb fed the multiplex PCR reads into MiXCR, producing one record per CDR3 protein. The sample records approximately 410,000 distinct CDR3 sequences, 15% to 17% being singletons. This specimen belongs to a study of Graves' ophthalmopathy and Graves' hyperthyroidism. Whole-study results and caveats: Also, most clonotypes expanded in the thyroid above 0.001 frequency appeared in blood.

The source of this sequence is a woman aged 18 to 35 with stable Graves' hyperthyroidism. This chain joins TRBV12-3 or TRBV12-4 and TRBJ2-5, with TRBD2 matching 8 bases. Sequenced: peripheral blood. Written as DNA, the CDR3 is TGTGCCAGCACCCTCGGGACTAGAGTTCAAGAGACCCAGTACTTC. Its protein is CASTLGTRVQETQYF.